What follows are 25 T cell receptor beta chains derived from one specimen sequenced in a study of OX40 agonist ivuxolimab in advanced cancers. Some clones are missing from TCRdb's copy, which holds only in-frame ones; the method was immunoSEQ multiplex PCR. The table includes roughly 41,000 clones, 86% detected once. This material consisted of CD4+ or CD8+ T cells sorted from blood, taken in a trial of the OX40 agonist ivuxolimab. These receptor sequences come from an adult with an advanced solid tumor such as melanoma, head and neck, liver or kidney cancer.

This chain connects TRBV10-3 to TRBJ2-7, with TRBD1 matching over 8 bases. J was trimmed by 7 bases and V by 2 bases; bases with no gene match: 10. Germline assignment: CDR1 ENHRY and CDR2 SYGVKD. There are 15 residues in the CDR3. The CDR3 nucleotides read TGTGCCATCAGTGAGGCACGACAGGGGATGAGGGAGCAGTACTTC. Its protein product is CAISEARQGMREQYF.

The chain has TRBV29-1 and TRBJ1-2; no clear D gene. The V end lost 0 bases, the J end lost 4 bases, and 6 bases lay between the germline ends. The length of the CDR3 is 12 residues. The germline gives CDR1 SQVTM, CDR2 ANQGSEA. The chain's CDR3 is CSVEEPLYGYTF. CDR3 coding DNA: TGCAGCGTTGAAGAGCCACTCTATGGCTACACCTTC.

The V gene is TRBV27, the J gene TRBJ2-6, with D possibly TRBD1 on 5 matching bases. V shed 4 bases and J shed 1 base, with 14 bases lying between them. Germline lookup yields CDR1 MNHEY and CDR2 SMNVEV (reference sequence). The CDR3 consists of 17 residues. The CDR3 loop is CASSYRSRVSGANVLTF. In DNA, the CDR3 is TGTGCCAGCAGTTACAGGAGTAGAGTTTCTGGGGCCAACGTCCTGACTTTC.

The chain employs TRBV7-2 and TRBJ2-1; 8 bases match TRBD2. This CDR3 spans 18 amino acids. Germline CDR1 reads SGHTA; CDR2 reads FQGNSA. Trimming cost V 0 bases and J 5 bases; bases outside gene matches: 12. The CDR3, as DNA: TGTGCCAGCAGCTTAGCGAGATATTTCGGCGGGAGGCACAATGAGCAGTTCTTC. Translated, it gives CASSLARYFGGRHNEQFF.

This clone was counted between two and nine times. The chain has TRBV27 and TRBJ2-7, with 8 bases aligning to TRBD1. The junction had 9 bases not matched to a gene; V was cut back by 6 bases and J by 2 bases. From germline, CDR1 is MNHEY and CDR2 SMNVEV (reference sequence). This CDR3 spans 15 amino acids. CDR3 sequence reads: CASSRSGQEPYEQYF. As DNA, the CDR3 is TGTGCCAGCAGCAGATCGGGACAGGAGCCCTACGAGCAGTACTTC.

This clone appeared once. The chain joins TRBV6-5 to TRBJ2-3; 7 positions match TRBD1. This CDR3 has 13 amino acids. Trimming removed 6 bases from V and 9 bases from J; junction bases left unmatched: 9. Germline V gene lookup returns CDR1 MNHEY and CDR2 SVGAGI. The chain's CDR3 is CASSQRGPETQYF. As DNA, the CDR3 is TGTGCCAGCAGCCAGAGGGGGCCGGAAACGCAGTATTTT.

J is TRBJ2-3 and V is TRBV7-9; 7 positions agree with TRBD1. J gave up 2 bases and V 5 bases, and 10 bases lay outside the gene matches. CDR1 and CDR2 from the germline V gene are SEHNR and FQNEAQ (reference sequence). This CDR3 region has 16 residues. CDR3 in DNA: TGTGCCAGCAGCCCACAGGGACAGTCCAACACAGATACGCAGTATTTT. This sequence encodes CASSPQGQSNTDTQYF.

The CDR3 is CASSTGTTAGANVLTF. In DNA, the CDR3 is TGTGCCAGCAGCACCGGGACTACAGCTGGGGCCAACGTCCTGACTTTC. This chain links TRBV11-1 with TRBJ2-6, with TRBD2 matching 7 bases. CDR1 SGHAT and CDR2 FQDESV come from the germline V gene (reference sequence). Unmatched junction bases numbered 6, after V lost 5 bases and J lost 2 bases. There are 16 residues in the CDR3.

The chain uses TRBV5-8 and TRBJ2-7; D uncertain. V was cut by 7 bases and J by 2 bases, with 4 bases left in between. Germline assignment: CDR1 SGHTS and CDR2 YDEGEE. The CDR3 is 10 amino acids. The CDR3: CASGPYEQYF. The CDR3 region has the DNA TGTGCCAGCGGCCCCTACGAGCAGTACTTC.

The V gene is TRBV20-1, the J gene TRBJ1-1, with D possibly being TRBD1 (6 bases). The V end lost 3 bases, the J end lost 4 bases, and 6 bases lay between the germline ends. The germline V gene encodes CDR1 DFQATT and CDR2 SNEGSKA (reference sequence). The CDR3 is made up of 11 amino acids. CDR3 residues: CSASRGTEAFF. CDR3 DNA: TGCAGTGCTAGCAGGGGCACTGAAGCTTTCTTT.

The chain combines TRBV12-5 with TRBJ1-1; 7 bases line up with TRBD1. This CDR3 comprises 13 residues. Trimming removed 1 base from V and 7 bases from J; junction bases left unmatched: 3. The germline V gene encodes CDR1 LGHNT and CDR2 FRNRAP. DNA of the CDR3: TGTGCTAGTGGTTTGGGGGGACAGTATGAAGCTTTCTTT. Translation: CASGLGGQYEAFF. Full variable domain (rest looked up from reference TRBV12-5 and TRBJ1-1): DARVTQTPRHKVTEMGQEVTMRCQPILGHNTVFWYRQTMMQGLELLAYFRNRAPLDDSGMPKDRFSAEMPDATLATLKIQPSEPRDSAVYFCASGLGGQYEAFFGQGTRLTVV.

The genes are TRBV29-1 and TRBJ1-2; 9 bases match TRBD1. CDR3 length: 14 amino acids. Germline V lookup: CDR1 SQVTM, CDR2 ANQGSEA. Trimming at V came to 0 bases and at J to 6 bases, leaving 5 bases not matched to a gene. DNA of the CDR3: TGCAGCGTTGAAGATCTGGACAGGGGTCATGGCTACACCTTC. Translated, it gives CSVEDLDRGHGYTF.

J is TRBJ1-2 and V is TRBV6-6, with no clear D. The germline V gene has CDR1 MNHNY and CDR2 SVGAGI (reference sequence). The length of the CDR3 is 14 residues. V lost 0 bases, J lost 4 bases, and 9 bases lay in between. The CDR3 bases are TGTGCCAGCAGTTACTCGGCAGGAGGCTATGGCTACACCTTC. It encodes CASSYSAGGYGYTF.

This clone appeared once. The V call is TRBV18, the J call TRBJ2-3; a weak D match, TRBD1 (5 bases). V was trimmed by 8 bases and J by 5 bases, leaving 14 bases between them. Germline-derived CDR1 and CDR2 are KGHSH and LQKENI. CDR3 length: 13 residues. This CDR3 is CASTLGPGDTQYF. CDR3 DNA sequence: TGTGCCAGCACATTGGGGCCCGGAGATACGCAGTATTTT. The complete variable domain, with remaining parts taken from reference TRBV18 and TRBJ2-3, reads NAGVMQNPRHLVRRRGQEARLRCSPMKGHSHVYWYRQLPEEGLKFMVYLQKENIIDESGMPKERFSAEFPKEGPSILRIQQVVRGDSAAYFCASTLGPGDTQYFGPGTRLTVL.

The chain carries TRBV6-1 and TRBJ1-2; 8 bases map to TRBD1. Germline V CDR1 and CDR2: MNHNS, SASEGT. The CDR3 is 16 residues long. The ends lost 6 bases at V and 0 bases at J; junction bases unmatched: 9. This CDR3 reads CASSEQTQGANYGYTF. CDR3 in DNA: TGTGCCAGCAGCGAACAAACACAGGGGGCTAACTATGGCTACACCTTC.

The chain couples TRBV6-1 to TRBJ2-7, with D maybe TRBD1 (6 bases). V dropped 6 bases and J dropped 2 bases, with 8 bases sitting between them. This CDR3 has 12 residues. Germline-derived CDR1 and CDR2 are MNHNS and SASEGT. The CDR3 here is CASRQGPYEQYF. The CDR3 DNA reads as TGTGCCAGCAGACAGGGTCCCTACGAGCAGTACTTC.

This clone was seen a single time. The genes are TRBV7-3 and TRBJ2-4, with 9 bases matching TRBD1. Germline V gene data show CDR1 as SGHTA and CDR2 as FQGTGA. J lost 1 base, V lost 5 bases, and 12 bases had no gene match. The CDR3 runs to 18 residues. The CDR3 is CASSQRPPGQGAKNIQYF. In DNA, the CDR3 is TGTGCCAGCAGCCAGCGACCCCCCGGACAGGGGGCCAAAAACATTCAGTACTTC.

In this sample, this clone turned up once. The rearrangement uses TRBV5-4 and TRBJ2-5; TRBD2 matches 9 bases. Germline CDR1 reads SGHNT; CDR2 reads YYREEE (reference sequence). V lost 4 bases, J lost 4 bases, and 5 bases stayed unmatched. The CDR3 is 14 residues long. This CDR3 reads CASSRSGGTETQYF. DNA for the CDR3: TGTGCCAGCAGCCGTAGCGGGGGTACAGAGACCCAGTACTTC. Full variable domain (rest looked up from reference TRBV5-4 and TRBJ2-5): ETGVTQSPTHLIKTRGQQVTLRCSSQSGHNTVSWYQQALGQGPQFIFQYYREEENGRGNFPPRFSGLQFPNYSSELNVNALELDDSALYLCASSRSGGTETQYFGPGTRLLVL.

The chain joins TRBV2 to TRBJ1-2; the D is unclear. Germline-derived CDR1 and CDR2 are SNHLY and FYNNEI. Between the trimmed V and J ends, which lost 2 bases and 5 bases, there was a span of 6 bases. CDR3 size: 12 residues. The CDR3 coding sequence is TGTGCCAGCAGTGAATCCAATTATGGCTACACCTTC. Residues: CASSESNYGYTF.

The chain employs TRBV7-2 and TRBJ1-1; D not certain. The CDR3 loop spans 14 amino acids. Trimming pared 2 bases from V and 5 bases from J, leaving 12 bases between. In germline, CDR1 is SGHTA, CDR2 FQGNSA. The CDR3 spells CASSLPRAGTEAFF. CDR3 DNA: TGTGCCAGCAGCTTACCTAGGGCCGGGACTGAAGCTTTCTTT.

This chain connects TRBV7-9 to TRBJ2-7, with 8 bases that match TRBD1. V gave up 1 base and J gave up 0 bases; unmatched junction bases: 2. Germline V gene sequence: CDR1 SEHNR, CDR2 FQNEAQ (reference sequence). This CDR3 contains 15 residues. In DNA, the CDR3 is TGTGCCAGCAGCTTAGGGGACAGGAACTCCTACGAGCAGTACTTC. Its protein product is CASSLGDRNSYEQYF.

The chain carries TRBV2 and TRBJ1-4, with 7 nucleotides matching TRBD1. Per the germline V gene, CDR1 is SNHLY and CDR2 is FYNNEI. J lost 6 bases, V lost 5 bases, and 6 bases had no gene match. CDR3 size: 14 residues. For the CDR3, the DNA is TGTGCCAGCAGTAAGACAGGGTGGGATGAAAAACTGTTTTTT. This translates into CASSKTGWDEKLFF. Variable domain in full (rest from reference TRBV2 and TRBJ1-4): EPEVTQTPSHQVTQMGQEVILRCVPISNHLYFYWYRQILGQKVEFLVSFYNNEISEKSEIFDDQFSVERPDGSNFTLKIRSTKLEDSAMYFCASSKTGWDEKLFFGSGTQLSVL.

The genes are TRBV5-1 and TRBJ1-4; possible D gene TRBD1, 5 bases. Between the trimmed V and J ends, which lost 0 bases and 8 bases, there was a span of 8 bases. The germline CDR1 and CDR2 sequences are SGHRS and YFSETQ. The CDR3 covers 13 residues. CDR3 in amino acids: CASSLGRGEKLFF. The CDR3 DNA follows: TGCGCCAGCAGCTTGGGACGGGGGGAAAAACTGTTTTTT.

This chain joins TRBV9 and TRBJ2-7; 8 bases map to TRBD1. Unmatched junction bases numbered 7, after V lost 2 bases and J lost 0 bases. The CDR3 is 16 residues long. From germline, CDR1 is SGDLS and CDR2 YYNGEE. CDR3 in DNA: TGTGCCAGCAGCGTTGGACAGGGTGGGATCTCCTACGAGCAGTACTTC. Translated, it gives CASSVGQGGISYEQYF.

This clone has only a few counts. The J gene is TRBJ1-4, the V gene TRBV4-3; maybe TRBD1 (6 bases). V lost 4 bases and J lost 3, with 12 bases in between. The CDR3 sequence is 15 residues long. The germline CDR1 and CDR2 sequences are LGHNA and YSLEER. This chain's CDR3 is CASSPKGGANEKLFF. In nucleotides, the CDR3 is TGCGCCAGCAGCCCTAAAGGGGGGGCTAATGAAAAACTGTTTTTT.